The 21 T cell receptor beta chains reported below all come from one sample, sequenced in a study of blood T cell repertoires in COVID-19. Some clones are missing from TCRdb's copy, which holds only in-frame ones; the method was immunoSEQ multiplex PCR. The table includes around 150,000 clones, 75% to 85% detected once. The source material was PBMCs or T cells enriched from blood (not recorded which). The source of these receptors is a man between 40 and 49 years old who had recovered from COVID-19.

The chain combines TRBV3-1 (or the pseudogene TRBV3-2) with TRBJ1-1, with a weak D call TRBD1 (5 bases). V lost 0 bases and J 5 bases, leaving 10 bases between the germline ends. Germline CDR1 is LGHDT and CDR2 is YNNKEL (reference sequence). The CDR3 totals 14 residues. CDR3 loop: CASSQEVRGTEAFF. CDR3 bases: TGTGCCAGCAGCCAAGAGGTACGGGGGACTGAAGCTTTCTTT.

This chain joins TRBV5-4 and TRBJ1-2; 11 nucleotides align to TRBD1. CDR3 length: 15 residues. Germline CDR1 SGHNT, CDR2 YYREEE (reference sequence). The V gene end was trimmed by 0 bases and the J gene end by 8 bases; junction bases not matched to a gene: 6. In DNA form, the CDR3 reads TGTGCCAGCAGCTTGGCCGGGACAGGGGGATCAGGCTACACCTTC. This translates into CASSLAGTGGSGYTF.

The rearrangement uses TRBV13 and TRBJ2-7; TRBD2 aligns across 7 bases. V lost 8 bases and J lost 2; bases outside the gene matches: 12. The CDR3 totals 15 residues. CDR1 is PRHDT and CDR2 is FYEKMQ in the germline V gene (reference sequence). CDR3 bases: TGTGCCAGCGCCGGTTCCGCGGGGGAGACCTACGAGCAGTACTTC. It codes for CASAGSAGETYEQYF.

The chain employs TRBV5-1 and TRBJ2-1, with TRBD2 matching over 9 bases. The CDR3 covers 15 residues. Germline CDR1 SGHRS, CDR2 YFSETQ. V was clipped by 7 bases and J by 9 bases; unmatched bases: 14. The CDR3 DNA reads TGCGCCAGCCAACTAGCGGGCCCCGGCTCCGTTGAGCAGTTCTTC. Amino acid sequence: CASQLAGPGSVEQFF. Drawing the rest from reference TRBV5-1 and TRBJ2-1, the complete variable domain is KAGVTQTPRYLIKTRGQQVTLSCSPISGHRSVSWYQQTPGQGLQFLFEYFSETQRNKGNFPGRFSGRQFSNSRSEMNVSTLELGDSALYLCASQLAGPGSVEQFFGPGTRLTVL.

The rearrangement joins TRBV4-1 to TRBJ1-4; D not resolved. Germline CDR1 reads MGHRA; CDR2 reads YSYEKL. Trimming stripped 2 bases from V and 0 bases from J, with 10 bases between. The CDR3 runs 16 residues. Here the CDR3 DNA reads TGCGCCAGCAGCCAAACCTATCCAACAACTAATGAAAAACTGTTTTTT. It encodes CASSQTYPTTNEKLFF.

The chain combines TRBV10-2 with TRBJ2-2; D perhaps matches TRBD1 (6 bases). Germline values: CDR1 WSHSY, CDR2 SAAADI. V shed 8 bases and J shed 0 bases, with 13 bases lying between them. The CDR3 totals 15 residues. The CDR3 loop is CASSRTAANTGELFF. The CDR3 coding sequence is TGCGCCAGCTCTCGGACAGCCGCGAACACCGGGGAGCTGTTTTTT.

The rearrangement joins TRBV5-4 to TRBJ1-6, with no clear D. Trimming pared 4 bases from V and 9 bases from J, leaving 17 bases between. Looked up from germline, CDR1 is SGHNT and CDR2 is YYREEE (reference sequence). The CDR3 totals 15 residues. The CDR3 coding sequence is TGTGCCAGCAGCCTCCAGGCGGGTGGACCTTCACCCCTCCACTTT. Amino acids: CASSLQAGGPSPLHF.

The rearrangement links TRBV5-1 to TRBJ2-1; 8 nucleotides line up with TRBD2. Trimming at V came to 0 bases and at J to 7 bases, leaving 15 bases not matched to a gene. The CDR3 extends over 18 amino acids. CDR1 and CDR2 (germline): SGHRS, YFSETQ. CDR3 coding DNA: TGCGCCAGCAGCTTGGAGGGGCAGCGGGGGTCCCTATTGAATGAGCAGTTCTTC. Translating it yields CASSLEGQRGSLLNEQFF. The full variable domain, rest sourced from reference TRBV5-1 and TRBJ2-1, is KAGVTQTPRYLIKTRGQQVTLSCSPISGHRSVSWYQQTPGQGLQFLFEYFSETQRNKGNFPGRFSGRQFSNSRSEMNVSTLELGDSALYLCASSLEGQRGSLLNEQFFGPGTRLTVL.

This clone has a handful of counts. The chain couples TRBV5-6 to TRBJ1-4; 8 positions agree with TRBD1. V lost 4 bases and J lost 8; bases outside the gene matches: 10. The CDR3 runs to 15 residues. Germline lookup yields CDR1 SGHDT and CDR2 YYEEEE. The CDR3 protein is CASSTVDRVEEKLFF. Written as DNA, the CDR3 is TGTGCCAGCAGCACGGTGGACAGGGTAGAAGAAAAACTGTTTTTT.

The gene calls are TRBV2 and TRBJ1-1, with D maybe TRBD1 (6 bases). The CDR3 has 14 amino acids. The V end was cut by 10 bases, the J end by 4 bases, with 19 bases between. Germline V gene data show CDR1 as SNHLY and CDR2 as FYNNEI. CDR3 amino acids: CATKATTGSTEAFF. The CDR3 DNA follows: TGTGCCACCAAGGCCACCACAGGGAGCACTGAAGCTTTCTTT.

The chain couples TRBV3-1 (or the pseudogene TRBV3-2) to TRBJ1-1; TRBD1 aligns across 8 bases. CDR3 length: 14 amino acids. Germline-derived CDR1 and CDR2 are LGHDT and YNNKEL (reference sequence). Trimming at V came to 3 bases and at J to 5 bases, leaving 5 bases not matched to a gene. DNA of the CDR3: TGTGCCAGCAGCCAGATTACAGGGGGGACTGAAGCTTTCTTT. This gives the protein CASSQITGGTEAFF.

This clone appeared many times. J is TRBJ1-2 and V is TRBV6-5, with a tentative D call TRBD1 (6 bases). The V gene's germline CDR1 is MNHEY and CDR2 SVGAGI. Trimming left V 5 bases short and J 4 bases short, with 20 bases between. This CDR3 is built from 16 residues. For the CDR3, the DNA is TGTGCCAGCAGTAACTGGAGGGGGGGCTCCCTCTATGGCTACACCTTC. Protein: CASSNWRGGSLYGYTF.

The chain is built from TRBV7-6 and TRBJ1-2; 7 nucleotides align to TRBD1. The CDR3 is 17 amino acids. Looked up from germline, CDR1 is SGHVS and CDR2 is FNYEAQ. Unmatched junction bases numbered 9, after V lost 1 base and J lost 1 base. The CDR3 DNA sequence: TGTGCCAGCAGCTTAGGGCCAGGGGGTACTTTTAACTATGGCTACACCTTC. Translating it yields CASSLGPGGTFNYGYTF.

CDR3 in amino acids: CASSLEDRVNTEAFF. Here the CDR3 DNA reads TGCGCCAGCAGCTTGGAAGACAGGGTGAACACTGAAGCTTTCTTT. The chain has TRBV5-1 and TRBJ1-1; 7 bases align to TRBD1. Germline values: CDR1 SGHRS, CDR2 YFSETQ. This CDR3 has 15 amino acids. The ends lost 0 bases at V and 0 bases at J; junction bases unmatched: 2. Filled out from reference TRBV5-1 and TRBJ1-1, the complete variable domain reads KAGVTQTPRYLIKTRGQQVTLSCSPISGHRSVSWYQQTPGQGLQFLFEYFSETQRNKGNFPGRFSGRQFSNSRSEMNVSTLELGDSALYLCASSLEDRVNTEAFFGQGTRLTVV.

The V and J genes are TRBV6-6 and TRBJ2-7; the D is unclear. The V gene's germline CDR1 is MNHNY and CDR2 SVGAGI (reference sequence). Trimming left V 5 bases short and J 6 bases short, with 17 bases between. CDR3 size: 14 residues. Here the CDR3 reads CASSNEYWAPEQYF. The CDR3 DNA reads TGTGCCAGCAGTAACGAGTATTGGGCCCCCGAGCAGTACTTC.

The V gene is TRBV4-2, the J gene TRBJ2-7, with 9 bases lining up with TRBD2. The CDR3 spans 15 residues. Germline values: CDR1 LGHNA, CDR2 YNFKEQ. V trimming: 0 bases; J trimming: 2 bases; junction bases outside the gene matches: 2. This chain's CDR3 is CASSQETSGPYEQYV. Here the CDR3 DNA reads TGTGCCAGCAGCCAAGAGACTAGCGGACCCTACGAGCAGTACGTC.

Worth noting for this clone: The DNA is left out, because the CDR3 cannot be placed on it with certainty; the CDR3 is given as TCRdb lists it. The gene calls are TRBV6-6 and TRBJ1-4. The CDR3 region is 13 residues in length, termini included. Germline V gene data show CDR1 as MNHNY and CDR2 as SVGAGI (reference sequence). The CDR3 loop is CASSYSTFGEGSF.

The genes are TRBV12-3 or TRBV12-4 and TRBJ1-2, with 8 bases matching TRBD1. V was clipped by 6 bases and J by 8 bases; unmatched bases: 8. The CDR3 totals 13 residues. The CDR3 DNA follows: TGTGCCAGCAGACCGGGACAGGATCGCGGCTACACCTTC. Translation: CASRPGQDRGYTF.

This clone has just a few counts. J is TRBJ1-2 and V is TRBV7-8; 11 nucleotides match TRBD1. This CDR3 is built from 15 residues. Germline trimming cut 8 bases from V and 9 bases from J; bases unmatched to any gene: 14. Germline CDR1 SGHVS, CDR2 FQNEAQ. CDR3 loop: CASRERAGTGGRYTF. CDR3 sequence (DNA): TGTGCCAGCCGGGAAAGGGCCGGGACAGGGGGACGCTACACCTTC. The complete variable domain, with remaining parts taken from reference TRBV7-8 and TRBJ1-2, reads GAGVSQSPRYKVAKRGQDVALRCDPISGHVSLFWYQQALGQGPEFLTYFQNEAQLDKSGLPSDRFFAERPEGSVSTLKIQRTQQEDSAVYLCASRERAGTGGRYTFGSGTRLTVV.

The rearrangement links TRBV2 to TRBJ2-5; tentative D call: TRBD1 (5 bases). The V gene lost 10 bases and the J gene lost 5 bases, with 17 bases spanning the gap. CDR1 and CDR2 (germline): SNHLY, FYNNEI. CDR3 size: 13 residues. CDR3 DNA sequence: TGTGCCACCAGAGGCCTTTCAGGGGAGACCCAGTACTTC. Translating gives CATRGLSGETQYF.

This chain uses TRBV23-1 with TRBJ2-2; a possible D gene is TRBD1 (6 bases). TRBV23-1 falls under the ORF class, with uncertain function. This CDR3 has 16 residues. Deletions cut 0 bases from V and 1 base from J, with 9 bases between. The CDR3 reads CASSQSGQLNTGELFF. The CDR3 region has the DNA TGCGCCAGCAGTCAATCAGGACAGCTGAACACCGGGGAGCTGTTTTTT.